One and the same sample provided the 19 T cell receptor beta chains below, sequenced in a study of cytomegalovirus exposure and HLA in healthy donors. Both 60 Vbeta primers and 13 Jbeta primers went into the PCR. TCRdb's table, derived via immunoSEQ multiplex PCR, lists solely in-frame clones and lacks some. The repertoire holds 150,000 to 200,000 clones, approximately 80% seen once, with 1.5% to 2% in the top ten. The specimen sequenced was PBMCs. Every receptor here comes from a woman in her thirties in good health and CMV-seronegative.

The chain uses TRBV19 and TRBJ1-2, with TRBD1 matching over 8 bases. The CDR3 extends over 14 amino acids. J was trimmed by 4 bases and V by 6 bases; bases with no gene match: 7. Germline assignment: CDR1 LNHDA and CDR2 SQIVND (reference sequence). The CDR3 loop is CASRVTGTGYGYTF. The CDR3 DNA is TGTGCCAGTAGGGTTACGGGGACAGGCTATGGCTACACCTTC.

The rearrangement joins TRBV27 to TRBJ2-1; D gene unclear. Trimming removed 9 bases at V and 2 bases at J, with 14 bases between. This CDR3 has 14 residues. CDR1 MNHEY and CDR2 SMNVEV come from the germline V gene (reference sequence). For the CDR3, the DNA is TGTGCCAGTCCTATCCCTAGGCCCTACAATGAGCAGTTCTTC. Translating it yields CASPIPRPYNEQFF.

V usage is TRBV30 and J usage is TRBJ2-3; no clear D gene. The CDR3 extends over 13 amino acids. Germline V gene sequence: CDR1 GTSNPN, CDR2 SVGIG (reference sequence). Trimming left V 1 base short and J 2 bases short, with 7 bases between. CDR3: CAWSARITDTQYF. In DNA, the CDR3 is TGTGCCTGGAGTGCCAGGATCACAGATACGCAGTATTTT.

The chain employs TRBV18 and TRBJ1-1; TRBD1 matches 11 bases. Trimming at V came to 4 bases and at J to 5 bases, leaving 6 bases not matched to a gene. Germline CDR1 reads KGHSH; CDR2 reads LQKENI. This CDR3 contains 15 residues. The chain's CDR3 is CASSQGTGGRTEAFF. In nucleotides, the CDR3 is TGTGCCAGCTCACAGGGGACAGGGGGACGAACTGAAGCTTTCTTT.

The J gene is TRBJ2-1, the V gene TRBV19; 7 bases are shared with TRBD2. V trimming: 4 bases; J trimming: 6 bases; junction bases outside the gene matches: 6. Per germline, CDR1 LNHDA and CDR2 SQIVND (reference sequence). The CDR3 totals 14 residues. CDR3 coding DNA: TGTGCCAGTAGTAGACTAGCTAGTAGCAATGAGCAGTTCTTC. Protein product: CASSRLASSNEQFF.

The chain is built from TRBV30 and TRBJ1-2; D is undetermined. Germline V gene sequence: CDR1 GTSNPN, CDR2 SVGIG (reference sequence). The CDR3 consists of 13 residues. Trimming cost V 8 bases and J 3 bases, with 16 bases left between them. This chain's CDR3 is CAGQAAFDYGYTF. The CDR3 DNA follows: TGTGCCGGGCAGGCAGCTTTTGACTATGGCTACACCTTC.

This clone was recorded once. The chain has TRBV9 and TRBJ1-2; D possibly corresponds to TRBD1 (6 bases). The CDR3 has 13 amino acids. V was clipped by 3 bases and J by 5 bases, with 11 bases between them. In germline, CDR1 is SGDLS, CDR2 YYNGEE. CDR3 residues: CASSEGHLYGYTF. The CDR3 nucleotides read TGTGCCAGCAGCGAGGGACATTTGTATGGCTACACCTTC.

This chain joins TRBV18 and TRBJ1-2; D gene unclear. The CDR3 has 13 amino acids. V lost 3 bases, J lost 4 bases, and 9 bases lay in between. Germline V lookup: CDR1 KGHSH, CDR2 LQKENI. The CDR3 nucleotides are TGTGCCAGCTCACCGGGCCAGACCTATGGCTACACCTTC. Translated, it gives CASSPGQTYGYTF.

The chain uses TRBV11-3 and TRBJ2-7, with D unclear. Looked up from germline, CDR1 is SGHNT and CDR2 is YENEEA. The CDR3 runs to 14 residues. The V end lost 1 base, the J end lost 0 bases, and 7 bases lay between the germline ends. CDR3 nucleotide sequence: TGTGCCAGCAGCTTAGCGGCAGGCTCCTACGAGCAGTACTTC. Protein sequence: CASSLAAGSYEQYF.

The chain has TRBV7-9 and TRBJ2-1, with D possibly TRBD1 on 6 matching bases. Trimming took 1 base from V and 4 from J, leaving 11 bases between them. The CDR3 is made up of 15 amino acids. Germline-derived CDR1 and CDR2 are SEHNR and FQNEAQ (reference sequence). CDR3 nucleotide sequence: TGTGCCAGCAGCTTAGTCGGACAGATATACAATGAGCAGTTCTTC. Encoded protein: CASSLVGQIYNEQFF.

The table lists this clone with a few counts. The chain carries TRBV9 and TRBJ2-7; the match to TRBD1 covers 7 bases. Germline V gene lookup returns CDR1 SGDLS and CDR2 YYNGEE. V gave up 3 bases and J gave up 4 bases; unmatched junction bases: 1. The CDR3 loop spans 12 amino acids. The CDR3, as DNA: TGTGCCAGCAGCGCGACAGGGTACGAGCAGTACTTC. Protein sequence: CASSATGYEQYF. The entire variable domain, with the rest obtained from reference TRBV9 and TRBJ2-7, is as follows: DSGVTQTPKHLITATGQRVTLRCSPRSGDLSVYWYQQSLDQGLQFLIQYYNGEERAKGNILERFSAQQFPDLHSELNLSSLELGDSALYFCASSATGYEQYFGPGTRLTVT.

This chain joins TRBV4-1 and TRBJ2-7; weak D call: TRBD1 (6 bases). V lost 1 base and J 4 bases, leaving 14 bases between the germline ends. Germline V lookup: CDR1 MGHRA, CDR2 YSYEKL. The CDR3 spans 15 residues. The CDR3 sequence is CASSQAADRRYEQYF. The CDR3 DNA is TGCGCCAGCAGCCAAGCCGCGGACAGAAGATACGAGCAGTACTTC.

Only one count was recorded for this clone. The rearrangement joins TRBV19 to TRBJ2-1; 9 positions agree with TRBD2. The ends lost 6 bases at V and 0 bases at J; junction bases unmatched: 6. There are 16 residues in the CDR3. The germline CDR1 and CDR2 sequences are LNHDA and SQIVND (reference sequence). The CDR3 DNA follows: TGTGCCAGTAGAGTCTCTAGCGGGGCCTCCTACAATGAGCAGTTCTTC. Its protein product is CASRVSSGASYNEQFF.

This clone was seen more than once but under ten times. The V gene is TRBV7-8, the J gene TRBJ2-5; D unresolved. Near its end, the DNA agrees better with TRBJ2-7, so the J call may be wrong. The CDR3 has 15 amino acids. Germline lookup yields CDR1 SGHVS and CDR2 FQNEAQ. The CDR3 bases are TGTGCCAGCAGCTTTTTGCAACGTCCCACCTACGAGCAGTACTTC. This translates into CASSFLQRPTYEQYF.

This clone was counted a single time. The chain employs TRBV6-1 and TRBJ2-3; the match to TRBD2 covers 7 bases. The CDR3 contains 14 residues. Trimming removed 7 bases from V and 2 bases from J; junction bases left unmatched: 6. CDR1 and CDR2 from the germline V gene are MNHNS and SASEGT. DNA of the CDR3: TGTGCCAGCACCAGCGGGATCCACACAGATACGCAGTATTTT. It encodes CASTSGIHTDTQYF.

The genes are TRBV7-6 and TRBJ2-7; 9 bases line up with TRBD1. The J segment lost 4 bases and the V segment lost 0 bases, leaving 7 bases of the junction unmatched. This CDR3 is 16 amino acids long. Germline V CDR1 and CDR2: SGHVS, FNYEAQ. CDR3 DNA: TGTGCCAGCAGCTTAGCGGCACAGGGGGCGCGGTACGAGCAGTACTTC. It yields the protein CASSLAAQGARYEQYF.

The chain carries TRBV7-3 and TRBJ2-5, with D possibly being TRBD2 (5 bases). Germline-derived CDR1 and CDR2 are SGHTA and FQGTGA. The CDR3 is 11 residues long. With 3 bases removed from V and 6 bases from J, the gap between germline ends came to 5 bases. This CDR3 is CASSFGKTQYF. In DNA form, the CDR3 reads TGTGCCAGCAGCTTCGGGAAGACCCAGTACTTC.

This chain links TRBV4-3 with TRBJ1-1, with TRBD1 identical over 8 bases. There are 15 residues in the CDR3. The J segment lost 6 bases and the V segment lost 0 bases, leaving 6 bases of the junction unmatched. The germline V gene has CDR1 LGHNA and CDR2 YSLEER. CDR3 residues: CASSQERQGAAEAFF. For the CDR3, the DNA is TGCGCCAGCAGCCAAGAGAGGCAGGGGGCCGCTGAAGCTTTCTTT.

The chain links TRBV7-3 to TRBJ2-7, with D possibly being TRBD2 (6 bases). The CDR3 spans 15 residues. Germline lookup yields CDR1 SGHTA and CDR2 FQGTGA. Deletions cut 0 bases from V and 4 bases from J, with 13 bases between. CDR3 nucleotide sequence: TGTGCCAGCAGCTTAACCGCGGGATCAACGTACGAGCAGTACTTC. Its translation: CASSLTAGSTYEQYF.